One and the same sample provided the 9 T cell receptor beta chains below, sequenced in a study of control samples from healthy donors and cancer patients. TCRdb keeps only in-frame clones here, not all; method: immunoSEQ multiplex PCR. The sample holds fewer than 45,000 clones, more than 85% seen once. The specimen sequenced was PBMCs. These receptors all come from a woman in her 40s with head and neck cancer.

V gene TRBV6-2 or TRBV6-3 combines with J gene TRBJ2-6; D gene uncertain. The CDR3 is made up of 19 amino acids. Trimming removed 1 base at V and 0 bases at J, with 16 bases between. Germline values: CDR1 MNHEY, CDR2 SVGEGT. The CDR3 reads CASSYFAGPSYSGANVLTF. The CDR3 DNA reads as TGTGCCAGCAGTTACTTTGCCGGGCCCTCCTACTCTGGGGCCAACGTCCTGACTTTC.

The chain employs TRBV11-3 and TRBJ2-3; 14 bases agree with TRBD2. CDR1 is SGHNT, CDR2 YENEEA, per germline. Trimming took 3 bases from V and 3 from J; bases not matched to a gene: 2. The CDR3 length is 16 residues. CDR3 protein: CASSFRTSGGTDTQYF. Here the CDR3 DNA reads TGTGCCAGCAGCTTCCGGACTAGCGGGGGGACAGATACGCAGTATTTT.

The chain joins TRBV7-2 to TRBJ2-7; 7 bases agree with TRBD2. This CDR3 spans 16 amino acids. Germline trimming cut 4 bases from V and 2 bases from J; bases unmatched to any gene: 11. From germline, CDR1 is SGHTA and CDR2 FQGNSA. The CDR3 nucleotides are TGTGCCAGCAGCTCGCGAGCCCTAAGCGGGGCCTACGAGCAGTACTTC. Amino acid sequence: CASSSRALSGAYEQYF.

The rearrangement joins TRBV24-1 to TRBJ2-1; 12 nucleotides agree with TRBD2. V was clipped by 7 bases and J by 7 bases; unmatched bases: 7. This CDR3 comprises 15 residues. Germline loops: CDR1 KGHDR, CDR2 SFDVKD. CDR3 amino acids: CATSTTSGGKNEQFF. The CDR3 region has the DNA TGTGCCACCAGCACGACTAGCGGGGGTAAAAATGAGCAGTTCTTC.

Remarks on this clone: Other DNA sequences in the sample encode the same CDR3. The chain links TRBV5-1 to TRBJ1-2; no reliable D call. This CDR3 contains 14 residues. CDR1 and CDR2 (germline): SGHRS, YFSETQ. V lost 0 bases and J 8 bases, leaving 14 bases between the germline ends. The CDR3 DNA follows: TGCGCCAGCAGCTTGGCCGGGCCGCCGGGGGGCTACACCTTC. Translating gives CASSLAGPPGGYTF.

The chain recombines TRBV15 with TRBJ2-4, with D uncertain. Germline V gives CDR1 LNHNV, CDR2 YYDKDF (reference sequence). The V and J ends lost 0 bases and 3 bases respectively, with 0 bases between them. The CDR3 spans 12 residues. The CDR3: CATSRDKNIQYF. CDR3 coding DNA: TGTGCCACCAGCAGAGACAAAAACATTCAGTACTTC.

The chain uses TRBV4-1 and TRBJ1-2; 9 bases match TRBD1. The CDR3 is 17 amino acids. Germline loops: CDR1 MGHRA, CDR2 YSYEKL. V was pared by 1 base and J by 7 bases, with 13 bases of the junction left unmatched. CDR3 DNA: TGCGCCAGCAGCCAAGGCCGTACCGGGACAGGGTCGAGTGGCTACACCTTC. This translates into CASSQGRTGTGSSGYTF.

The CDR3 DNA reads TGTGCCAGCAGTTTAATTCTCAGCTCTGGGGCCAACGTCCTGACTTTC. This sequence encodes CASSLILSSGANVLTF. The gene calls are TRBV28 and TRBJ2-6; no reliable D call. CDR1 and CDR2 from the germline V gene are MDHEN and SYDVKM. V lost 2 bases to trimming and J lost 0 bases, with 8 bases between them. The CDR3 is 16 amino acids. Filled out from reference TRBV28 and TRBJ2-6, the complete variable domain reads DVKVTQSSRYLVKRTGEKVFLECVQDMDHENMFWYRQDPGLGLRLIYFSYDVKMKEKGDIPEGYSVSREKKERFSLILESASTNQTSMYLCASSLILSSGANVLTFGAGSRLTVL.

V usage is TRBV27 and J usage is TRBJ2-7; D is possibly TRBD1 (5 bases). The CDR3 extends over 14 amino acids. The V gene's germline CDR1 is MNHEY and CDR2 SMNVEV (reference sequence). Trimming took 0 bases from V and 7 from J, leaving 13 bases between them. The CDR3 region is CASSLSAGSGEQYF. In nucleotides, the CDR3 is TGTGCCAGCAGTTTATCCGCAGGGTCCGGAGAGCAGTACTTC.